Below are 14 T cell receptor beta chains sequenced from a single sample in a study of T cells in Graves' hyperthyroidism and ophthalmopathy. RNA transcripts served as the template for amplifying TCR beta CDR3 regions. The HTBI primer set drove a first-round RT-PCR of the TCR CDR3. TCRdb passed the multiplex PCR reads through MiXCR, listing each CDR3 protein once. The sample carries hundreds of thousands of distinct CDR3 sequences, about 20% recorded once. The sequenced sample was blood. All receptors come from a man between 35 and 55 years old with Graves' ophthalmopathy.

This clonotype has ten or more counts. This chain uses TRBV30 with TRBJ1-3; D unresolved. Germline CDR1 reads GTSNPN; CDR2 reads SVGIG (reference sequence). This CDR3 has 14 residues. Trimming removed 1 base from V and 2 bases from J, with 9 bases in between. In nucleotides, the CDR3 is TGTGCCTGGAGTGAAGTGGGAACTGGAAACACCATATATTTT. Its translation is CAWSEVGTGNTIYF.

This clonotype was counted ten times or more. This rearrangement joins TRBV6-1 to TRBJ2-5, with TRBD2 matching 8 bases. Losses at the gene ends were 7 bases for V and 0 bases for J; bases not matched to a gene: 4. The CDR3 contains 14 residues. Germline V lookup: CDR1 MNHNS, CDR2 SASEGT. CDR3 region: CASTRAGDQETQYF. The CDR3 region has the DNA TGTGCCAGCACCCGAGCGGGAGACCAAGAGACCCAGTACTTC.

Points on this clonotype: This may be a read error, as it is one base from a much larger clone. The J gene is TRBJ2-3, the V gene TRBV6-2 or TRBV6-3; 8 bases map to TRBD2. Trimming cost V 6 bases and J 1 base; bases outside gene matches: 6. This CDR3 is 15 amino acids long. The V gene's germline CDR1 is MNHEY and CDR2 SVGEGT. CDR3: CASRPQAGGTDTQYF. The CDR3 region has the DNA TGTGCCAGCAGACCACAAGCGGGGGGCACAGATACGCAGTATTTT.

This clonotype was detected many times. The CDR3 loop reads CASSSRRDLHYEQYF. CDR3 sequence (DNA): TGTGCCAGCAGTTCCCGCCGGGACCTCCACTACGAGCAGTACTTC. This chain uses TRBV6-1 with TRBJ2-7; possibly TRBD1 or TRBD2 for D (5 bases each). Trimming took off 5 bases at V and 3 bases at J, with 17 bases between the two ends. The CDR3 totals 15 residues. Looked up from germline, CDR1 is MNHNS and CDR2 is SASEGT.

The rearrangement joins TRBV6-1 to TRBJ2-5, with D possibly being TRBD1 (6 bases). With 5 bases removed from V and 4 bases from J, the gap between germline ends came to 14 bases. CDR1 is MNHNS and CDR2 is SASEGT in the germline V gene. The CDR3 runs to 14 residues. The CDR3 is CASSLSQGLETQYF. As DNA, the CDR3 is TGTGCCAGCAGTCTCTCACAGGGTTTAGAGACCCAGTACTTC.

The rearrangement joins TRBV12-3 or TRBV12-4 to TRBJ2-3, with D hard to call. The CDR3 has 12 amino acids. V was trimmed by 10 bases and J by 1 base, leaving 9 bases between them. As DNA, the CDR3 is TGTGCCATCGCTGAGGGCACAGATACGCAGTATTTT. It specifies CAIAEGTDTQYF.

The rearrangement links TRBV15 to TRBJ2-1; D is ambiguous. Trimming left V 0 bases short and J 5 bases short, with 2 bases between. Germline V CDR1 and CDR2: LNHNV, YYDKDF (reference sequence). This CDR3 is built from 12 residues. The CDR3 reads CATSRDHNEQFF. The DNA for the CDR3 is TGTGCCACCAGCAGAGATCACAATGAGCAGTTCTTC.

This clonotype was counted a few times. The rearrangement links TRBV3-1 to TRBJ1-2, with D perhaps TRBD1 (5 bases). Deletions cut 1 base from V and 2 bases from J, with 17 bases between. The CDR3 contains 17 residues. Germline V gives CDR1 LGHDT, CDR2 YNNKEL (reference sequence). The CDR3: CASSQGGRGSLNYGYTF. The CDR3 DNA reads TGTGCCAGCAGCCAAGGCGGTCGGGGCAGTCTGAACTATGGCTACACCTTC.

In this sample, this clonotype turned up many times. The chain joins TRBV20-1 to TRBJ2-1; D not resolved. CDR1 DFQATT and CDR2 SNEGSKA come from the germline V gene (reference sequence). The CDR3 runs 12 residues. Between the trimmed V and J ends, which lost 3 bases and 4 bases, there was a span of 7 bases. The CDR3 DNA is TGCAGTGCTAGCGAATGGTACAATGAGCAGTTCTTC. Translated: CSASEWYNEQFF.

In its sample, this clonotype was seen many times. This sequence joins TRBV5-1 and TRBJ2-7; the match to TRBD2 covers 7 bases. This CDR3 has 15 residues. J gave up 2 bases and V 0 bases, and 5 bases lay outside the gene matches. Germline V gives CDR1 SGHRS, CDR2 YFSETQ. CDR3 sequence reads: CASSLGGRGAYEQYF. CDR3 bases: TGCGCCAGCAGCTTGGGAGGGAGGGGAGCCTACGAGCAGTACTTC.

At least ten counts were recorded for this clonotype. Written as DNA, the CDR3 is TGCAGTGCTAGAGAAGCTTTCTTT. This gives the protein CSAREAFF. The chain is built from TRBV20-1 and TRBJ1-1, with D hard to call. CDR1 is DFQATT and CDR2 is SNEGSKA in the germline V gene (reference sequence). The germline V and J ends were trimmed by 0 bases and 10 bases, with 0 bases remaining between them. The CDR3 totals 8 residues.

This clonotype was counted many times. This sequence joins TRBV3-1 and TRBJ2-5; maybe TRBD2 (5 bases). CDR3 length: 15 residues. Germline CDR1 is LGHDT and CDR2 is YNNKEL (reference sequence). Trimming stripped 1 base from V and 2 bases from J, with 11 bases between. The CDR3 region is CASSQVTDSQETQYF. In nucleotides, the CDR3 is TGTGCCAGCAGCCAAGTTACGGACTCACAAGAGACCCAGTACTTC.

This clonotype was counted many times. The rearrangement links TRBV5-1 to TRBJ2-7; a weak D match, TRBD1 (5 bases). The CDR3 contains 13 residues. Trimming took off 4 bases at V and 2 bases at J, with 10 bases between the two ends. The germline V gene has CDR1 SGHRS and CDR2 YFSETQ. Written as DNA, the CDR3 is TGCGCCAGCAGCATGGACACGACCTACGAGCAGTACTTC. Translation: CASSMDTTYEQYF.

This clonotype was observed a few times. The V call is TRBV12-3 or TRBV12-4, the J call TRBJ2-1, with 9 bases identical to TRBD2. CDR3 length: 19 residues. The V segment lost 0 bases and the J segment 0 bases; nucleotides outside the gene matches: 9. CDR3 coding DNA: TGTGCCAGCAGTTTAGCGATTGGTAGCGGGGGAAACTCCTACAATGAGCAGTTCTTC. Its translation: CASSLAIGSGGNSYNEQFF.